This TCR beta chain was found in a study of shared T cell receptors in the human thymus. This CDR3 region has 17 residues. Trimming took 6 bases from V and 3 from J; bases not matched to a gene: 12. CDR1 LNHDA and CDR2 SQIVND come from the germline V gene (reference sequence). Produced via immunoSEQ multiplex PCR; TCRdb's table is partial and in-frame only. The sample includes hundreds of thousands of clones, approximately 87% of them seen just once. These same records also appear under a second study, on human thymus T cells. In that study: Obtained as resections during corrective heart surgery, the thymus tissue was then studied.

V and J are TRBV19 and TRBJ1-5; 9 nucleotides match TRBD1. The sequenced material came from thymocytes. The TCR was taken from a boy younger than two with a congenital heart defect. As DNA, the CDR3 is TGTGCCAGTAGAGTCGGTCGGGACAGGGAGGACAATCAGCCCCAGCATTTT. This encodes CASRVGRDREDNQPQHF.